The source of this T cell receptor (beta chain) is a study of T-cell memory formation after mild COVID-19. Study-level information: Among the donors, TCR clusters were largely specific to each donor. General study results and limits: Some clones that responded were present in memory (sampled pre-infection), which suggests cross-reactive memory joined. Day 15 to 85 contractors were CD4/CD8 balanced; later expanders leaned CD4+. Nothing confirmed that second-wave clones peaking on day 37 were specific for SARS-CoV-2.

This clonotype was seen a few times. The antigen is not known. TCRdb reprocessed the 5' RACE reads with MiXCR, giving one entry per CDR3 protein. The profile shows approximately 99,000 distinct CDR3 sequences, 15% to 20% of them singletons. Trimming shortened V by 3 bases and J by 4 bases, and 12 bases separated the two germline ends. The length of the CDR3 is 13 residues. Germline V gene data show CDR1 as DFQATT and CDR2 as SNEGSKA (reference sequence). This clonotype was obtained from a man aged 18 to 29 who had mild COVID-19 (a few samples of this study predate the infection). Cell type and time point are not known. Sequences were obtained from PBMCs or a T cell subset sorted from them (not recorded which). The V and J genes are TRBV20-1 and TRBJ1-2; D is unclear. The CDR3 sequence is CSARGYKGYGYTF. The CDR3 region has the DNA TGCAGTGCTAGGGGATATAAGGGCTATGGCTACACCTTC.